These T cell receptor beta chains were read from a single sample in a study of type 1 regulatory T cells. Their target antigens are unknown. TCRdb called the reads again in MiXCR, with one record for every CDR3 protein. The data hold 55,000 to 65,000 distinct CDR3 sequences, with approximately 60% observed a single time. Source material: cultured non-Tr1 T cells, either the whole culture or a sorted T cell fraction (not recorded which). The receptors stem from a human donor in good health. The CDR3 runs from the conserved cysteine through the conserved F or W. Each record gives: clone size, V gene, J gene, D gene, CDR3 protein, CDR3 DNA. A D gene is named only where the DNA matches it firmly. Clone size is stated in some rows and not others, as once, few, many or a class when expanded.

-	TRBV20-1	TRBJ2-2	-	CSARNTGELFF	TGCAGTGCTAGGAACACCGGGGAGCTGTTTTTT
few	TRBV30	TRBJ1-2	-	CAWSASVGGYTF	TGTGCCTGGAGCGCTTCAGTCGGTGGCTACACCTTC
-	TRBV6-5	TRBJ1-1	-	CASSSGYEAFF	TGTGCCAGCAGTTCAGGATATGAAGCTTTCTTT
-	TRBV9	TRBJ2-7	-	CASSVEGGTGTWDYEQYF	TGTGCCAGCAGCGTAGAGGGGGGAACCGGGACGTGGGACTACGAGCAGTACTTC
-	TRBV5-8	TRBJ2-5	-	CASSLITGQETQYF	TGTGCCAGCAGCCTGATTACAGGGCAAGAGACCCAGTACTTC
-	TRBV27	TRBJ2-7	-	CATRTRSEQYF	TGTGCCACTCGAACGCGGTCCGAGCAGTACTTC
few	TRBV27	TRBJ2-2	-	CASRDGGGWTGELFF	TGTGCCAGCAGGGATGGGGGCGGTTGGACCGGGGAGCTGTTTTTT
few	TRBV5-6	TRBJ2-1	TRBD1	CASSTGQGRGDEQFF	TGTGCCAGCAGTACAGGACAGGGGCGGGGAGATGAGCAGTTCTTC
-	TRBV12-3/TRBV12-4	TRBJ2-2	TRBD2	CASRIPGLAGGGYTGELFF	TGTGCCAGCAGGATCCCGGGACTAGCGGGAGGGGGCTACACCGGGGAGCTGTTTTTT
-	TRBV24-1	TRBJ2-6	-	CATGGPWGANVLTF	TGTGCCACCGGGGGACCGTGGGGGGCCAACGTCCTGACTTTC
-	TRBV6-2/TRBV6-3	TRBJ2-5	-	CASRPAGVGETQYF	TGTGCCAGCAGACCTGCAGGGGTTGGGGAGACCCAGTACTTC
-	TRBV5-6	TRBJ2-1	-	CASRFNLHNEQFF	TGTGCCAGCAGGTTCAATTTGCACAATGAGCAGTTCTTC
-	TRBV5-1	TRBJ2-7	TRBD1	CASSLATGGFANEQYF	TGCGCCAGCAGCTTGGCCACAGGGGGCTTTGCGAACGAGCAGTACTTC
-	TRBV14	TRBJ2-1	TRBD2	CASSQTTSAYNEQFF	TGTGCCAGCAGCCAGACGACTAGCGCGTACAATGAGCAGTTCTTC
-	TRBV3-1	TRBJ1-2	-	CASSQESRGVGYTF	TGTGCCAGCAGCCAAGAATCCAGGGGAGTGGGCTACACCTTC
-	TRBV2	TRBJ2-1	TRBD2	CASSGTSGSIDEQFF	TGTGCCAGCAGCGGGACTAGCGGGAGTATCGATGAGCAGTTCTTC
-	TRBV15	TRBJ2-1	TRBD2	CATSRDGTSGRALYNEQFF	TGTGCCACCAGCAGAGATGGGACTAGCGGGAGGGCCCTCTACAATGAGCAGTTCTTC
-	TRBV7-9	TRBJ1-2	-	CASSLGKGGNYGYTF	TGTGCCAGCAGCTTAGGGAAGGGGGGAAACTATGGCTACACCTTC
few	TRBV15	TRBJ2-4	-	CATSRDTGGEKNIQYF	TGTGCCACCAGCAGAGATACGGGGGGCGAGAAAAACATTCAGTACTTC
-	TRBV9	TRBJ1-6	-	CASSAGINNSPLHF	TGTGCCAGCAGTGCGGGGATTAATAATTCACCCCTCCACTTT
-	TRBV5-1	TRBJ2-1	-	CASSGTLEQFF	TGCGCCAGCTCAGGGACTTTGGAGCAGTTCTTC
-	TRBV19	TRBJ2-7	TRBD2	CASSIGGLAGETSQYF	TGTGCCAGTAGTATAGGGGGACTAGCGGGAGAGACTTCGCAGTACTTC
-	TRBV18	TRBJ1-4	-	CASFLATNEKLFF	TGTGCCAGCTTTCTTGCAACTAATGAAAAACTGTTTTTT
-	TRBV7-2	TRBJ2-2	TRBD2	CASSIRLAGGAGELFF	TGTGCCAGCAGCATCCGACTAGCGGGAGGGGCCGGGGAGCTGTTTTTT
many	TRBV6-5	TRBJ2-2	TRBD2	CASSYSIGLAGANTGELFF	TGTGCCAGCAGTTACTCGATCGGACTAGCGGGAGCTAACACCGGGGAGCTGTTTTTT
-	TRBV5-4	TRBJ2-1	TRBD2	CASSRGGAGRLPNEQFF	TGTGCCAGCAGCCGCGGGGGGGCCGGGAGGTTACCCAATGAGCAGTTCTTC
-	TRBV18	TRBJ1-1	-	CASSVAQAREAFF	TGTGCCAGCTCAGTTGCCCAGGCGCGTGAGGCTTTCTTT
-	TRBV20-1	TRBJ2-2	TRBD2	CSAIGGRGTGELFF	TGCAGTGCGATAGGCGGGAGGGGTACCGGGGAGCTGTTTTTT
-	TRBV5-1	TRBJ2-3	TRBD2	CASSFLTAGVSDTQYF	TGCGCCAGCAGTTTCCTGACAGCGGGAGTATCAGATACGCAGTATTTT
-	TRBV3-1	TRBJ1-3	-	CASSPGRENTIYF	TGTGCCAGCAGCCCGGGACGAGAAAACACCATATATTTT
-	TRBV20-1	TRBJ1-6	-	CSARPPGLYNSPLHF	TGCAGTGCTAGACCACCGGGACTTTATAATTCACCCCTCCACTTT
few	TRBV27	TRBJ2-7	-	CASSEGPGYEQYF	TGTGCCAGCAGTGAGGGACCTGGCTACGAGCAGTACTTC
-	TRBV7-3	TRBJ1-2	TRBD1	CASSLTRQGVNYGYTF	TGTGCCAGCAGCCTAACCCGACAGGGGGTTAACTATGGCTACACCTTC
few	TRBV19	TRBJ2-1	TRBD2	CASSRTSGSPYEQFF	TGTGCCAGTAGTAGGACTAGCGGGAGTCCCTATGAGCAGTTCTTC
-	TRBV9	TRBJ2-1	-	CASSVLGENEQFF	TGTGCCAGCAGCGTATTGGGGGAAAATGAGCAGTTCTTC
-	TRBV5-4	TRBJ2-2	TRBD2	CASRARREAYTGELFF	TGTGCCAGCAGGGCTAGGCGGGAGGCGTACACCGGGGAGCTGTTTTTT
-	TRBV12-3/TRBV12-4	TRBJ2-5	-	CASSFLVSETQYF	TGTGCCAGCAGTTTTTTAGTTTCAGAGACCCAGTACTTC
-	TRBV6-5	TRBJ1-5	-	CASRRDGANQPQHF	TGTGCCAGCAGACGGGACGGGGCCAATCAGCCCCAGCATTTT
-	TRBV11-2	TRBJ2-1	TRBD2	CASSLDGAGNNEQFF	TGTGCCAGCAGCTTAGATGGAGCGGGAAACAATGAGCAGTTCTTC
few	TRBV5-1	TRBJ2-7	TRBD2	CASSRGLAGVYEQYF	TGCGCCAGCAGCCGGGGACTAGCGGGAGTCTACGAGCAGTACTTC
-	TRBV6-1	TRBJ1-2	TRBD1	CASSEAAQGAYGYTF	TGTGCCAGCAGTGAAGCTGCACAGGGGGCCTATGGCTACACCTTC
-	TRBV20-1	TRBJ2-7	TRBD1	CSARDAQGDEQYF	TGCAGTGCTAGAGATGCACAGGGGGACGAGCAGTACTTC
-	TRBV4-1	TRBJ2-7	-	CASSPLPLSEQYF	TGCGCCAGCAGCCCTCTCCCTCTGAGCGAGCAGTACTTC
-	TRBV28	TRBJ1-6	-	CASSSGGGNSPLHF	TGTGCCAGCAGTTCTGGGGGGGGCAATTCACCCCTCCACTTT
-	TRBV5-1	TRBJ1-3	-	CASSLAGIGNTIYF	TGCGCCAGCAGCTTGGCGGGAATTGGAAACACCATATATTTT
-	TRBV24-1	TRBJ2-7	TRBD1	CATSEGSGQGTYEQYF	TGTGCCACCAGTGAAGGTTCGGGACAGGGCACCTACGAGCAGTACTTC
-	TRBV6-5	TRBJ2-1	-	CASIYFMGGPPRNNEQFF	TGTGCCAGCATCTATTTTATGGGCGGGCCACCGCGAAACAATGAGCAGTTCTTC
-	TRBV19	TRBJ1-5	-	CASSIDRLSLNSNQPQHF	TGTGCCAGTAGTATAGATCGACTCTCGCTAAATAGCAATCAGCCCCAGCATTTT
-	TRBV18	TRBJ1-1	TRBD1	CVSSLMDRPTTEAFF	TGTGTCAGCTCACTAATGGACAGGCCGACCACTGAAGCTTTCTTT
-	TRBV3-1	TRBJ2-4	-	CASSQEVIGAKNIQYF	TGTGCCAGCAGCCAAGAGGTTATTGGAGCCAAAAACATTCAGTACTTC
-	TRBV7-2	TRBJ2-7	TRBD1	CASSRQGRSMYEQYF	TGTGCCAGCAGCCGACAGGGGAGGAGTATGTACGAGCAGTACTTC
-	TRBV7-6	TRBJ2-7	-	CASSLGSGHYEQYF	TGTGCCAGCAGCTTAGGCAGCGGGCACTACGAGCAGTACTTC
-	TRBV7-8	TRBJ1-1	TRBD1	CASSPLGTGRNTEAFF	TGTGCCAGCAGCCCGCTGGGGACAGGAAGGAACACTGAAGCTTTCTTT